Described below is a single TCR beta chain sequence and its context. Caucasian adults living in Nashville, Tennessee, provided all samples. Sequencing used immunoSEQ multiplex PCR; TCRdb keeps in-frame clones, though not all of them. The data show some 1.5 million clones, with roughly 96% seen just once and over 1% held by the top ten. This CDR3 contains 14 residues. Per the germline V gene, CDR1 is SGDLS and CDR2 is YYNGEE. The J segment lost 3 bases and the V segment lost 1 base, leaving 3 bases of the junction unmatched. The record originates from a study of shared clonotypes between healthy human individuals. Study in general: Donors were a couple of women and a few men aged 18 to 49.

The sequence was collected from a man aged 25 to 40 in good health. The sequenced sample was naive CD4+ T cells sorted from blood. Subset reported: CD45RA+ positively selected. The chain couples TRBV9 to TRBJ1-1; 7 nucleotides match TRBD1. CDR3 amino acids: CASSVRTGDTEAFF. The CDR3 DNA is TGTGCCAGCAGCGTACGAACAGGGGACACTGAAGCTTTCTTT.